This entry lists 5 T cell receptor beta chains sequenced from one sample in a study of preoperative IRX-2 immunotherapy in early breast cancer. The treatment: preoperative locoregional IRX-2 cytokine immunotherapy. Assay used: immunoSEQ multiplex PCR; TCRdb lists only in-frame clones, some missing. Among around 35,000 clones listed, about 95% were seen once. Sampling was carried out from a patient treated with IRX-2 immunotherapy. Receptor source: a human donor with breast cancer.

The genes are TRBV18 and TRBJ2-1, with no clear D. The CDR3 runs 13 residues. The V gene's germline CDR1 is KGHSH and CDR2 LQKENI. The V and J ends lost 2 bases and 4 bases respectively, with 6 bases between them. Here the CDR3 reads CASSPSAYNEQFF. The CDR3 DNA reads as TGTGCCAGCTCACCAAGTGCATACAATGAGCAGTTCTTC.

This chain joins TRBV7-9 and TRBJ2-7; D might be TRBD1 (6 bases). Germline lookup yields CDR1 SEHNR and CDR2 FQNEAQ (reference sequence). The CDR3 totals 14 residues. Trimming stripped 4 bases from V and 2 bases from J, with 12 bases between. The CDR3 sequence is CASSSTRTAYEQYF. Here the CDR3 DNA reads TGTGCCAGCAGCTCAACGAGGACAGCCTACGAGCAGTACTTC.

The chain links TRBV7-9 to TRBJ2-1, with D possibly TRBD1 on 6 matching bases. The CDR3 runs 15 residues. CDR1 and CDR2 from the germline V gene are SEHNR and FQNEAQ (reference sequence). V shed 4 bases and J shed 1 base, with 11 bases lying between them. CDR3 region: CASSSTGQSYNEQFF. The CDR3 DNA is TGTGCCAGCAGCTCGACGGGACAATCCTACAATGAGCAGTTCTTC. The full variable domain, rest sourced from reference TRBV7-9 and TRBJ2-1, is DTGVSQNPRHKITKRGQNVTFRCDPISEHNRLYWYRQTLGQGPEFLTYFQNEAQLEKSRLLSDRFSAERPKGSFSTLEIQRTEQGDSAMYLCASSSTGQSYNEQFFGPGTRLTVL.

V usage is TRBV28 and J usage is TRBJ1-1, with TRBD1 matching over 7 bases. V was clipped by 10 bases and J by 6 bases; unmatched bases: 17. There are 15 residues in the CDR3. Germline CDR1 and CDR2: MDHEN and SYDVKM. CDR3 amino acids: CATSRGTSGKAEAFF. Here the CDR3 DNA reads TGTGCCACCAGCAGGGGGACTAGTGGCAAGGCTGAAGCTTTCTTT.

This chain joins TRBV13 and TRBJ2-1; 11 bases agree with TRBD2. The ends lost 5 bases at V and 3 bases at J; junction bases unmatched: 6. This CDR3 region has 16 residues. CDR1 PRHDT and CDR2 FYEKMQ come from the germline V gene (reference sequence). CDR3 nucleotide sequence: TGTGCCAGCAGCGCGTACGGGACTAGCGGCTACAATGAGCAGTTCTTC. Its protein product is CASSAYGTSGYNEQFF.